The 23 T cell receptor beta chains below were found in one sample sequenced in a study of blood T cell repertoires in COVID-19. TCRdb's table, derived via immunoSEQ multiplex PCR, lists solely in-frame clones and lacks some. The top ten hold around 3.2% of the sample, which has fewer than 300,000 clones, 82% seen once. The specimen was peripheral blood. All receptors derive from a young woman with acute or convalescent COVID-19.

The rearrangement links TRBV7-9 to TRBJ2-2, with TRBD2 as a possible D gene (5 bases). Germline V CDR1 and CDR2: SEHNR, FQNEAQ (reference sequence). V was trimmed by 1 base and J by 4 bases, leaving 10 bases between them. The CDR3 covers 15 residues. CDR3 DNA: TGTGCCAGCAGCTTAGTTCAGGCGGGCACCGGGGAGCTGTTTTTT. It codes for CASSLVQAGTGELFF.

For the CDR3, the DNA is TGTGCCAGCAGCTTGCAGGGTTCCACTGAAGCTTTCTTT. Translated: CASSLQGSTEAFF. This chain uses TRBV7-2 with TRBJ1-1, with D tentatively TRBD1 (5 bases). V lost 3 bases and J 4 bases, leaving 9 bases between the germline ends. The CDR3 extends over 13 amino acids. Germline CDR1 and CDR2: SGHTA and FQGNSA.

This chain links TRBV2 with TRBJ2-7; 7 bases align to TRBD1. The CDR3 has 14 residues. With 7 bases clipped from V and 3 bases from J, the junction kept 9 bases outside the gene matches. Germline lookup yields CDR1 SNHLY and CDR2 FYNNEI. The CDR3 protein is CASTGRDSLYEQYF. The CDR3 DNA is TGTGCCAGCACCGGACGGGACAGCCTCTACGAGCAGTACTTC.

The chain combines TRBV29-1 with TRBJ2-7, with 11 bases that match TRBD2. The CDR3 has 13 amino acids. The V gene end was trimmed by 6 bases and the J gene end by 5 bases; junction bases not matched to a gene: 6. Germline CDR1 SQVTM, CDR2 ANQGSEA. This CDR3 is CSVIAGGRHEQYF. For the CDR3, the DNA is TGCAGCGTCATAGCGGGAGGGCGCCACGAGCAGTACTTC.

In its sample, this clone was seen once. The chain combines TRBV5-1 with TRBJ1-1; D possibly corresponds to TRBD1 (6 bases). CDR1 and CDR2 (germline): SGHRS, YFSETQ. This CDR3 spans 15 amino acids. Deletions cut 1 base from V and 5 bases from J, with 15 bases between. CDR3 DNA: TGCGCCAGCAGCTTGTCCCCCGGGAGGGGGACTGAAGCTTTCTTT. It specifies CASSLSPGRGTEAFF.

The rearrangement uses TRBV9 and TRBJ2-7; TRBD2 matches at 7 bases. Germline V lookup: CDR1 SGDLS, CDR2 YYNGEE. The CDR3 sequence is 14 residues long. V lost 4 bases to trimming and J lost 4 bases; unmatched junction nucleotides: 8. The CDR3 DNA reads TGTGCCAGCAGCCCCGAAGGGAGGGATTACGAGCAGTACTTC. This sequence encodes CASSPEGRDYEQYF.

V gene TRBV5-1 combines with J gene TRBJ1-2, with 8 bases matching TRBD1. Trimming at V came to 4 bases and at J to 3 bases, leaving 11 bases not matched to a gene. CDR3 length equals 16 residues. The germline V gene encodes CDR1 SGHRS and CDR2 YFSETQ. DNA for the CDR3: TGCGCCAGCAGCGAGACAGACAGGGGTGGTGACTATGGCTACACCTTC. It is translated as CASSETDRGGDYGYTF.

The V and J genes are TRBV5-1 and TRBJ2-1; 8 bases are a match to TRBD2. CDR3 length equals 12 residues. The junction had 3 bases not matched to a gene; V was cut back by 5 bases and J by 8 bases. From germline, CDR1 is SGHRS and CDR2 YFSETQ. DNA for the CDR3: TGCGCCAGCAGGCGGGAGGTGCATGAGCAGTTCTTC. This gives the protein CASRREVHEQFF.

This sequence joins TRBV5-1 and TRBJ1-2; D call uncertain. V lost 4 bases to trimming and J lost 2 bases, with 12 bases between them. This CDR3 is 14 amino acids long. Germline CDR1 SGHRS, CDR2 YFSETQ. The CDR3 sequence is CASSPRVPNYGYTF. CDR3 sequence (DNA): TGCGCCAGCAGCCCCCGGGTTCCAAACTATGGCTACACCTTC.

This sequence joins TRBV14 and TRBJ1-2; possibly TRBD1 for D (6 bases). The CDR3 extends over 17 amino acids. Germline V gene lookup returns CDR1 SGHDN and CDR2 FVKESK. Trimming pared 4 bases from V and 4 bases from J, leaving 22 bases between. The CDR3 DNA sequence: TGTGCCAGCAGCCCCCTTAAGGCCGGGGGGCGCTTCTATGGCTACACCTTC. Translating it yields CASSPLKAGGRFYGYTF.

This chain connects TRBV29-1 to TRBJ1-2, with D hard to call. V was cut by 1 base and J by 5 bases, with 14 bases left in between. The CDR3 contains 14 residues. Germline V CDR1 and CDR2: SQVTM, ANQGSEA. The CDR3: CSVEGGQQAYGYTF. CDR3 DNA sequence: TGCAGCGTTGAAGGAGGGCAGCAAGCGTATGGCTACACCTTC.

The chain has TRBV7-8 and TRBJ1-3; 12 bases line up with TRBD1. After removal of 3 bases from V and 4 bases from J, the junction contained 10 bases not matched to a gene. The CDR3 has 18 residues. CDR1 and CDR2 from the germline V gene are SGHVS and FQNEAQ. The CDR3 sequence is CASSLRGDRGRGGNTIYF. The CDR3 region has the DNA TGTGCCAGCAGCTTGCGAGGGGACAGGGGGCGGGGAGGAAACACCATATATTTT.

The chain carries TRBV6-5 and TRBJ1-1, with 7 bases aligning to TRBD1. The CDR3 length is 12 residues. Unmatched junction bases numbered 7, after V lost 10 bases and J lost 5 bases. CDR1 is MNHEY and CDR2 is SVGAGI in the germline V gene. The CDR3 DNA sequence: TGTGCCATCAAGACAGGGAAAACTGAAGCTTTCTTT. Translation gives CAIKTGKTEAFF.

Note on this clone: A junction boundary mismatches the germline segment, possibly from a read error. The rearrangement uses TRBV7-7 and TRBJ2-7, with D perhaps TRBD1 (7 bases). The CDR3 contains 15 residues. Germline CDR1 SSHAT, CDR2 FNYEAQ (reference sequence). The CDR3 nucleotides read TGTGCTAGCAGCGCCCAGGGGCAGGGGGGTTACGAGCAGTACTTC. It specifies CASSAQGQGGYEQYF.

The chain uses TRBV11-2 and TRBJ2-7; 9 bases align to TRBD2. The germline CDR1 and CDR2 sequences are SGHAT and FQNNGV. V was clipped by 3 bases and J by 6 bases; unmatched bases: 12. The CDR3 sequence is 16 residues long. The CDR3 here is CASSFHSLAGAGEQYF. The CDR3 DNA is TGTGCCAGCAGCTTTCATTCCTTAGCGGGAGCCGGCGAGCAGTACTTC.

The chain carries TRBV6-5 and TRBJ1-6; D not certain. V was cut by 6 bases and J by 4 bases, with 10 bases left in between. CDR1 MNHEY and CDR2 SVGAGI come from the germline V gene. CDR3 length: 14 amino acids. CDR3 nucleotide sequence: TGTGCCAGCAGCCTCTATCGATATAATTCACCCCTCCACTTT. Its translation is CASSLYRYNSPLHF.

The chain joins TRBV28 to TRBJ2-7, with 8 bases matching TRBD1. CDR1 and CDR2 (germline): MDHEN, SYDVKM. The CDR3 runs to 14 residues. V shed 4 bases, J shed 3 bases, and the junction held 5 bases outside the gene matches. The CDR3 protein is CASSSGQGYYEQYF. The CDR3 region has the DNA TGTGCCAGCAGTTCCGGACAGGGCTACTACGAGCAGTACTTC.

The chain combines TRBV19 with TRBJ2-1; possibly TRBD1 for D (5 bases). The V and J ends lost 6 bases and 5 bases respectively, with 14 bases between them. Germline loops: CDR1 LNHDA, CDR2 SQIVND (reference sequence). The CDR3 contains 14 residues. This CDR3 is CASSLRGGNNEQFF. The CDR3 DNA reads TGTGCCAGTAGCCTAAGGGGTGGAAACAATGAGCAGTTCTTC.

This clone was recorded once. The genes are TRBV6-5 and TRBJ1-2; D is ambiguous. Germline V gene lookup returns CDR1 MNHEY and CDR2 SVGAGI. Trimming took 7 bases from V and 3 from J, leaving 15 bases between them. The CDR3 is 14 residues long. Here the CDR3 reads CASKRPELDYGYTF. The CDR3 nucleotides are TGTGCCAGCAAGCGCCCCGAGCTGGACTATGGCTACACCTTC.

The gene calls are TRBV11-2 and TRBJ2-5, with D perhaps matching TRBD1 (5 bases). Trimming removed 1 base from V and 2 bases from J, with 11 bases in between. Germline values: CDR1 SGHAT, CDR2 FQNNGV. The CDR3 extends over 15 amino acids. This CDR3 is CASSLGPGLQETQYF. As DNA, the CDR3 is TGTGCCAGCAGCTTAGGGCCAGGGTTACAAGAGACCCAGTACTTC.

In nucleotides, the CDR3 is TGTGCCAGCAGCCCCGACAGGGGCAATCAGCCCCAGCATTTT. Its protein is CASSPDRGNQPQHF. The chain carries TRBV7-2 and TRBJ1-5; 7 bases agree with TRBD1. Unmatched junction bases numbered 3, after V lost 5 bases and J lost 2 bases. CDR1 is SGHTA and CDR2 is FQGNSA in the germline V gene. This CDR3 has 14 amino acids.

The rearrangement joins TRBV27 to TRBJ1-5; D gene unclear. Germline CDR1 reads MNHEY; CDR2 reads SMNVEV (reference sequence). The V gene lost 4 bases and the J gene lost 2 bases, with 9 bases spanning the gap. The CDR3 loop spans 14 amino acids. The CDR3 DNA reads as TGTGCCAGCAGTTCGAGGGTGCGCAATCAGCCCCAGCATTTT. It is translated as CASSSRVRNQPQHF.

The gene calls are TRBV5-8 and TRBJ2-7, with a possible D match to TRBD1 (6 bases). CDR1 is SGHTS, CDR2 YDEGEE, per germline. This CDR3 comprises 14 residues. Trimming shortened V by 3 bases and J by 0 bases, and 10 bases separated the two germline ends. The CDR3 region has the DNA TGTGCCAGCAGCTCGGACAGTACCTCCTACGAGCAGTACTTC. This translates into CASSSDSTSYEQYF.